The following is a T cell receptor (beta chain) sequence with its context. Its cognate antigen is unknown. PCR was performed using 60 Vbeta and 13 Jbeta primers. The method was immunoSEQ multiplex PCR; TCRdb's version includes in-frame clones alone and lacks a portion of them. The sample carries 150,000 or so clones, nearly 80% recorded once. This record belongs to a study of cytomegalovirus exposure and HLA in healthy donors. Study context: In a previous analysis, 117 million unique TCR beta sequences were found from some 180 million T cells.

CDR3 size: 13 residues. Germline assignment: CDR1 MNHNS and CDR2 SASEGT. With 4 bases removed from V and 6 bases from J, the gap between germline ends came to 13 bases. General study results and limits: Analysis performed later found about 17,000 TCR beta sequences associated with HLA alleles at 0.05 false discovery rate. Analyses of presence/absence relied on an assumption of roughly uniform sequencing depth across donors.

The chain combines TRBV6-1 with TRBJ2-7, with a weak D call TRBD2 (7 bases). Sequenced material: PBMCs. The TCR originated in a male donor in good health and CMV-seronegative. CDR3 residues: CASSVKGGGEQYF. The CDR3 DNA reads TGTGCCAGCAGTGTCAAAGGGGGGGGCGAGCAGTACTTC.